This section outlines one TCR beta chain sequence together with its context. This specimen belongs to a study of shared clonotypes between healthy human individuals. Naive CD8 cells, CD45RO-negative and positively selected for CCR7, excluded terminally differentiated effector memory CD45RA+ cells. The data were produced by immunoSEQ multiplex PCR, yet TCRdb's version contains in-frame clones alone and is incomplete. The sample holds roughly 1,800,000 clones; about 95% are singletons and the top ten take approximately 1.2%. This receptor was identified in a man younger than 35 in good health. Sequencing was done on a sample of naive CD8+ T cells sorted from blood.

The CDR3: CASSSRGDSYEQYF. The CDR3 DNA follows: TGTGCCAGCAGTAGCAGGGGGGACTCCTACGAGCAGTACTTC. This chain links TRBV27 with TRBJ2-7; D is possibly TRBD1 (7 bases). V gave up 5 bases and J gave up 0 bases, with 11 bases separating them. CDR1 is MNHEY and CDR2 is SMNVEV in the germline V gene (reference sequence). This CDR3 spans 14 amino acids.